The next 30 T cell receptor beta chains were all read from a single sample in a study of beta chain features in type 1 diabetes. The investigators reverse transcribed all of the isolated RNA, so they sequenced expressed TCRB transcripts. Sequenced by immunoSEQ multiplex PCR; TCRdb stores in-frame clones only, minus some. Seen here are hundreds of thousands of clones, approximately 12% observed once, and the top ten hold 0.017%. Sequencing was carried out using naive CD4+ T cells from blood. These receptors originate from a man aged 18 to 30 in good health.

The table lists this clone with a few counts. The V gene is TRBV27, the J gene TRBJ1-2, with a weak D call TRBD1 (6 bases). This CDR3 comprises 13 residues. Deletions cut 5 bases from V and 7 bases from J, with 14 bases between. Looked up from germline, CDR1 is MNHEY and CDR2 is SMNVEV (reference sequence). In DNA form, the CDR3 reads TGTGCCAGCAGTCAAATCACAGGGAGTGGCTACACCTTC. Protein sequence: CASSQITGSGYTF.

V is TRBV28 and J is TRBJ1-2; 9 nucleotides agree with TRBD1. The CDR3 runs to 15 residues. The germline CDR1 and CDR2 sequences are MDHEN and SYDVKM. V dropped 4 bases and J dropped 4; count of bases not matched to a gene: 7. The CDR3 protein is CASSSGTGTLYGYTF. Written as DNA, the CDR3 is TGTGCCAGCAGTTCGGGGACAGGGACGCTCTATGGCTACACCTTC.

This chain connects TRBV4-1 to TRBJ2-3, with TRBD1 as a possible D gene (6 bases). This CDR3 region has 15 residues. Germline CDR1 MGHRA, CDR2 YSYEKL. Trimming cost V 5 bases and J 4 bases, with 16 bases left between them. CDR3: CASSARTVFADTQYF. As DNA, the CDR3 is TGCGCCAGCAGCGCCCGGACAGTATTCGCAGATACGCAGTATTTT.

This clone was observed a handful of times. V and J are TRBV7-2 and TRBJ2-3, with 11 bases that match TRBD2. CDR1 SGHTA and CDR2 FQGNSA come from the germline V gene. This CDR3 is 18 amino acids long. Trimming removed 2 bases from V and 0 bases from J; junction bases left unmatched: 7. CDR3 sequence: CASSLRLAGGRSTDTQYF. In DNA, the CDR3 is TGTGCCAGCAGCTTAAGGCTAGCGGGGGGTCGTAGCACAGATACGCAGTATTTT.

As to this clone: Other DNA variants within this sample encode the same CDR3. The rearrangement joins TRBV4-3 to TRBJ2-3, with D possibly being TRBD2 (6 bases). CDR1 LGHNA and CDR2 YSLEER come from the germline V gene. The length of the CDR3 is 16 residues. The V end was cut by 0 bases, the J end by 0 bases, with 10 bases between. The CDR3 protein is CASSQDRGISTDTQYF. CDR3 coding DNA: TGCGCCAGCAGCCAAGATCGGGGGATAAGCACAGATACGCAGTATTTT.

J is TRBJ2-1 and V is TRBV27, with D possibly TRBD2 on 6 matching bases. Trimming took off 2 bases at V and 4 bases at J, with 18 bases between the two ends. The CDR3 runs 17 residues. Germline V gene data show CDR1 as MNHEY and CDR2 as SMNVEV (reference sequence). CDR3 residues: CASSLPPLANPYNEQFF. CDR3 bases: TGTGCCAGCAGTTTACCTCCACTAGCCAACCCGTACAATGAGCAGTTCTTC.

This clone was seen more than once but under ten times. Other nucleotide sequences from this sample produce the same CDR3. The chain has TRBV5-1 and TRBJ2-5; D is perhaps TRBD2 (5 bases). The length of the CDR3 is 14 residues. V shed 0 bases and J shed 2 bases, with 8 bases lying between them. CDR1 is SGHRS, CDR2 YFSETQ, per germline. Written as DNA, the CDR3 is TGCGCCAGCAGCTTGGGGACTGGGCAAGAGACCCAGTACTTC. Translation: CASSLGTGQETQYF. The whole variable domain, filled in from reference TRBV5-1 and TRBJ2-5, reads KAGVTQTPRYLIKTRGQQVTLSCSPISGHRSVSWYQQTPGQGLQFLFEYFSETQRNKGNFPGRFSGRQFSNSRSEMNVSTLELGDSALYLCASSLGTGQETQYFGPGTRLLVL.

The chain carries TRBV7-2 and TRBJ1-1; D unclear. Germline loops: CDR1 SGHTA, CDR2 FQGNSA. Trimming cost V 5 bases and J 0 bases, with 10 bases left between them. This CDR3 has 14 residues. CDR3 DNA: TGTGCCAGCAGCCGCACGTACATGAACACTGAAGCTTTCTTT. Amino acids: CASSRTYMNTEAFF.

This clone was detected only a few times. The CDR3 DNA reads as TGTGCCACCAACCGGGGGGCGAGCTCCTACAATGAGCAGTTCTTC. Its protein product is CATNRGASSYNEQFF. The chain has TRBV5-4 and TRBJ2-1, with a possible D match to TRBD2 (7 bases). CDR3 length equals 15 residues. V shed 9 bases and J shed 0 bases, with 16 bases lying between them. Germline loops: CDR1 SGHNT, CDR2 YYREEE (reference sequence).

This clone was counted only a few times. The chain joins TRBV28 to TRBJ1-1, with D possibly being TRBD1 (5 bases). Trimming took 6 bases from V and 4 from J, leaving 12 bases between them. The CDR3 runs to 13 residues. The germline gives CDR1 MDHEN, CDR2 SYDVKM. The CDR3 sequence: CASRPSGVTEAFF. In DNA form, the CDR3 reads TGTGCCAGCAGGCCCTCGGGGGTCACTGAAGCTTTCTTT.

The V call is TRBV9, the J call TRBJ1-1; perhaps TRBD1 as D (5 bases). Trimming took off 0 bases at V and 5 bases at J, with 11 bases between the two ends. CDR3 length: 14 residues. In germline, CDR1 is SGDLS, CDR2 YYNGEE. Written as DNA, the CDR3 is TGTGCCAGCAGCGTAGAACAGGATTGGACTGAAGCTTTCTTT. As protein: CASSVEQDWTEAFF.

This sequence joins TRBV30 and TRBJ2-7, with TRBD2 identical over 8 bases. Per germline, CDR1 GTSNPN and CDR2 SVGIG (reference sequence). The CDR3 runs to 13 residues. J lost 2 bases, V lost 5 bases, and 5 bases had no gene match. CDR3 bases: TGTGCCTGGCTAGCGGGCGGGCCCTACGAGCAGTACTTC. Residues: CAWLAGGPYEQYF.

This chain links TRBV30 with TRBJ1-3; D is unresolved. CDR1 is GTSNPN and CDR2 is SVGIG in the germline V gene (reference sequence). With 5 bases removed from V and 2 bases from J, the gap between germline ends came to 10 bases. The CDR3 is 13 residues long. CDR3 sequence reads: CAWCHGAGNTIYF. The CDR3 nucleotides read TGTGCCTGGTGTCACGGGGCTGGAAACACCATATATTTT.

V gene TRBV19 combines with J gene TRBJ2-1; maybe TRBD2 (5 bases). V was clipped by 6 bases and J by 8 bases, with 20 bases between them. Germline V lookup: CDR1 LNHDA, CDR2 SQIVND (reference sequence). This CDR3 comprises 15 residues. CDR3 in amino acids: CASSQSGPPGDEQFF. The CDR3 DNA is TGTGCCAGTAGCCAATCCGGGCCCCCCGGGGATGAGCAGTTCTTC. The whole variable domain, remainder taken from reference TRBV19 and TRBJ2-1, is DGGITQSPKYLFRKEGQNVTLSCEQNLNHDAMYWYRQDPGQGLRLIYYSQIVNDFQKGDIAEGYSVSREKKESFPLTVTSAQKNPTAFYLCASSQSGPPGDEQFFGPGTRLTVL.

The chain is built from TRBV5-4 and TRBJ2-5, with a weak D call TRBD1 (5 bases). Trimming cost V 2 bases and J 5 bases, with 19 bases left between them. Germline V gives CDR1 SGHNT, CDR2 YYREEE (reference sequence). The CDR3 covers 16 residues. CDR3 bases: TGTGCCAGCAGCTTAATGGCCAGGGCCCCCGGTGAGACCCAGTACTTC. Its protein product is CASSLMARAPGETQYF. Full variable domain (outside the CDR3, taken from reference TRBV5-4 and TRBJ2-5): ETGVTQSPTHLIKTRGQQVTLRCSSQSGHNTVSWYQQALGQGPQFIFQYYREEENGRGNFPPRFSGLQFPNYSSELNVNALELDDSALYLCASSLMARAPGETQYFGPGTRLLVL.

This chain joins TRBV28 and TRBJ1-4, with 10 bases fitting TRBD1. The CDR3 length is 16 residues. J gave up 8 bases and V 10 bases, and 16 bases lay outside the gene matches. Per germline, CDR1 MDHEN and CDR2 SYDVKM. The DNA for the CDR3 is TGTGCCACCAAAGGGACAGGGGCGCCGCGTTTGGAAAAACTGTTTTTT. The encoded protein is CATKGTGAPRLEKLFF. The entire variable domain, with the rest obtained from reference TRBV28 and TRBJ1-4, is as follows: DVKVTQSSRYLVKRTGEKVFLECVQDMDHENMFWYRQDPGLGLRLIYFSYDVKMKEKGDIPEGYSVSREKKERFSLILESASTNQTSMYLCATKGTGAPRLEKLFFGSGTQLSVL.

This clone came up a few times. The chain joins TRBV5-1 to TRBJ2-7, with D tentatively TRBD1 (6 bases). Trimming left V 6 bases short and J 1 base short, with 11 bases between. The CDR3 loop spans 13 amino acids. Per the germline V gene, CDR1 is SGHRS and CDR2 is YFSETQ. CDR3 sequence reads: CASTYDRSYEQYF. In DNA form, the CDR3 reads TGCGCCAGCACCTACGACAGGTCCTACGAGCAGTACTTC.

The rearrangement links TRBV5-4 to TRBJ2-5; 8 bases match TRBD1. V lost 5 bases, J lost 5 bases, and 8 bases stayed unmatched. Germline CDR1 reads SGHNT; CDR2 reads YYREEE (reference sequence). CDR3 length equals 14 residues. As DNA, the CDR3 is TGTGCCAGCAGACCCGGGACAGGCGGGGAGACCCAGTACTTC. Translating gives CASRPGTGGETQYF. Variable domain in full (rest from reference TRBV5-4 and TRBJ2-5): ETGVTQSPTHLIKTRGQQVTLRCSSQSGHNTVSWYQQALGQGPQFIFQYYREEENGRGNFPPRFSGLQFPNYSSELNVNALELDDSALYLCASRPGTGGETQYFGPGTRLLVL.

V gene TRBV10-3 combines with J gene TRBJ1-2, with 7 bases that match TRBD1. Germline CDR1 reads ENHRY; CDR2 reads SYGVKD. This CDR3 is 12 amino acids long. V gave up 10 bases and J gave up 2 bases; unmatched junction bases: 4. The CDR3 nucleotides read TGTGCCAACGGGGACAGAAACTATGGCTACACCTTC. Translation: CANGDRNYGYTF.

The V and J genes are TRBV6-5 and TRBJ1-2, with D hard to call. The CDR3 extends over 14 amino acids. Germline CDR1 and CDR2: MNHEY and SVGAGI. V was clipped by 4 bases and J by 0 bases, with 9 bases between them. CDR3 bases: TGTGCCAGCAGTTTAGGAGCTCCTAACTATGGCTACACCTTC. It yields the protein CASSLGAPNYGYTF.

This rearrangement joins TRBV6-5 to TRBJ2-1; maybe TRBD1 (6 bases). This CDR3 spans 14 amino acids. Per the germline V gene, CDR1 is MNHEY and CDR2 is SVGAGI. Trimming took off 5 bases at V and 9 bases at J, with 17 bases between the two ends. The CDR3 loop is CASSRNRVLAEQFF. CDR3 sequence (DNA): TGTGCCAGCAGTAGAAACAGGGTCCTCGCTGAGCAGTTCTTC.

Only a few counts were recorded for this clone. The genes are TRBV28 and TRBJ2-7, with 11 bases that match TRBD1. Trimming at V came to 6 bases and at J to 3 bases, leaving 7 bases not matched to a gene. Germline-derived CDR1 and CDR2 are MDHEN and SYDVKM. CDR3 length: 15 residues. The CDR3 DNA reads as TGTGCCAGCAGCGGTACCGGGACAGGGGGCTACGAGCAGTACTTC. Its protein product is CASSGTGTGGYEQYF.

CDR3 DNA: TGTGCCAGCAAACACAGGGGCTCCAATGAAAAACTGTTTTTT. Translating it yields CASKHRGSNEKLFF. This chain links TRBV28 with TRBJ1-4, with TRBD1 matching over 7 bases. Unmatched junction bases numbered 7, after V lost 7 bases and J lost 5 bases. This CDR3 is built from 14 residues. Germline CDR1 and CDR2: MDHEN and SYDVKM.

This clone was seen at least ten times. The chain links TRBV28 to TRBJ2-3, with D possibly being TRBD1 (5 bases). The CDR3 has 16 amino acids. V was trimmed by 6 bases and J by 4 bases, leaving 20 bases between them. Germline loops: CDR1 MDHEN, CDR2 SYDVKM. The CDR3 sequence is CASSSLWQGSADTQYF. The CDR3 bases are TGTGCCAGCAGCAGTCTGTGGCAGGGATCTGCAGATACGCAGTATTTT. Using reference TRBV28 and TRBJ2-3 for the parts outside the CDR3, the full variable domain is DVKVTQSSRYLVKRTGEKVFLECVQDMDHENMFWYRQDPGLGLRLIYFSYDVKMKEKGDIPEGYSVSREKKERFSLILESASTNQTSMYLCASSSLWQGSADTQYFGPGTRLTVL.

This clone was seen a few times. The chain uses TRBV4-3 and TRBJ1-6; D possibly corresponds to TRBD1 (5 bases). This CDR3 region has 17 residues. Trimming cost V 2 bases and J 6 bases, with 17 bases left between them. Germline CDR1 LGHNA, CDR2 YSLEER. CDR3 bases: TGCGCCAGCAGCCAATATAGGGGAATTCAAGGTAATTCACCCCTCCACTTT. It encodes CASSQYRGIQGNSPLHF.

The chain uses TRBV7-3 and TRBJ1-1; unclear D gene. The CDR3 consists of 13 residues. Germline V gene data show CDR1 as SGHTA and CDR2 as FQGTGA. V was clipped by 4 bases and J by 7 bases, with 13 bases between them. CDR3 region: CASSSSRESEAFF. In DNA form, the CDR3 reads TGTGCCAGCAGCTCGAGCCGGGAAAGTGAAGCTTTCTTT. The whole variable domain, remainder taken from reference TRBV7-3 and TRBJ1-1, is GAGVSQTPSNKVTEKGKYVELRCDPISGHTALYWYRQSLGQGPEFLIYFQGTGAADDSGLPNDRFFAVRPEGSVSTLKIQRTERGDSAVYLCASSSSRESEAFFGQGTRLTVV.

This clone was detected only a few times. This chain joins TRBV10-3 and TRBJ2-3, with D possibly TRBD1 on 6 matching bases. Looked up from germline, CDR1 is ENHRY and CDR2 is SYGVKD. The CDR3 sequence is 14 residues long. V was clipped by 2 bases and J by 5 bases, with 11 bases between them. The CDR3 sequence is CAISEGQGKDTQYF. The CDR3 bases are TGTGCCATCAGTGAGGGCCAGGGGAAAGATACGCAGTATTTT.

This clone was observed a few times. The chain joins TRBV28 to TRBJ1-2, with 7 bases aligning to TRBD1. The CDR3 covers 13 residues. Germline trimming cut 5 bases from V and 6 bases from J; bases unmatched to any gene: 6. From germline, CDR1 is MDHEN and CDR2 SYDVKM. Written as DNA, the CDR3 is TGTGCCAGCAGTCTTCGGGACAGTCATGGCTACACCTTC. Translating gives CASSLRDSHGYTF.

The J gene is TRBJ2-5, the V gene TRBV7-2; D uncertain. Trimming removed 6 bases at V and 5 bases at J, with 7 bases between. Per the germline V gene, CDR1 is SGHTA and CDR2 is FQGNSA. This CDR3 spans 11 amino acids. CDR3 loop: CASSFMETQYF. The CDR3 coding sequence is TGTGCCAGCAGTTTTATGGAGACCCAGTACTTC.

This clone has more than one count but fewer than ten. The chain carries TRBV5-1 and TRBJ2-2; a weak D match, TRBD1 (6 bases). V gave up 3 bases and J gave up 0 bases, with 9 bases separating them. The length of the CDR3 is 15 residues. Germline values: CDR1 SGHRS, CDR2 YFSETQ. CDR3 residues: CASSSTGSNTGELFF. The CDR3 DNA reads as TGCGCCAGCAGCTCGACAGGCTCGAACACCGGGGAGCTGTTTTTT.